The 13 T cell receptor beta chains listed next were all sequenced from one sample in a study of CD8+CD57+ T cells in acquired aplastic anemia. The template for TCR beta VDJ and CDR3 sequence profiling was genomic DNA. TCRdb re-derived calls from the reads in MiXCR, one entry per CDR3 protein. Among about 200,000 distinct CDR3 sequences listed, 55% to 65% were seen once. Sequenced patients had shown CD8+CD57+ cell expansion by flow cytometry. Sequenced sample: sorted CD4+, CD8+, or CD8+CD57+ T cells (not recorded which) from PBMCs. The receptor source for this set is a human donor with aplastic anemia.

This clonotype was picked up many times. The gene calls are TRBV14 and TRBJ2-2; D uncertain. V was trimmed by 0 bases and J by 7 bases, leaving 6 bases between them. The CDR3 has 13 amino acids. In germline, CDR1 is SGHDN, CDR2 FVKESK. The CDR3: CASSQEPSGELFF. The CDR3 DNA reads TGTGCCAGCAGCCAAGAACCGAGCGGGGAGCTGTTTTTT.

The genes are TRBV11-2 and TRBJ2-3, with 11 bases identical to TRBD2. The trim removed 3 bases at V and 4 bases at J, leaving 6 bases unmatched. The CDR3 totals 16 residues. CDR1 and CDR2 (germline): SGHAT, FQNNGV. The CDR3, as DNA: TGTGCCAGCAGCTTCGCACTAGCGGGAGCGGCAGATACGCAGTATTTT. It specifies CASSFALAGAADTQYF.

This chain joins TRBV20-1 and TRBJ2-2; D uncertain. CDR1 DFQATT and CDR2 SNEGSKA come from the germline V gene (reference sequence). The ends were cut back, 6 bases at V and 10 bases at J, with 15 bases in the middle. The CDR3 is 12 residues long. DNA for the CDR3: TGCAGTGCCCCGGGCCCCTCTTCGGAGCTGTTTTTT. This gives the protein CSAPGPSSELFF.

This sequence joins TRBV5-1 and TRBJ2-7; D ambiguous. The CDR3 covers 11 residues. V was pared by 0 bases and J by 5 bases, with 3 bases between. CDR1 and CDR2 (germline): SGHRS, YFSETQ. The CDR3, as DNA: TGCGCCAGCAGCTTGGAGGACGAGCAGTACTTC. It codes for CASSLEDEQYF.

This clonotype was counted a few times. The CDR3 region is CSARDDRVATEAFF. CDR3 bases: TGCAGTGCTAGAGATGACAGGGTGGCGACTGAAGCTTTCTTT. The rearrangement joins TRBV20-1 to TRBJ1-1; 7 nucleotides match TRBD1. Germline CDR1 and CDR2: DFQATT and SNEGSKA (reference sequence). Trimming at V came to 0 bases and at J to 5 bases, leaving 6 bases not matched to a gene. CDR3 length equals 14 residues.

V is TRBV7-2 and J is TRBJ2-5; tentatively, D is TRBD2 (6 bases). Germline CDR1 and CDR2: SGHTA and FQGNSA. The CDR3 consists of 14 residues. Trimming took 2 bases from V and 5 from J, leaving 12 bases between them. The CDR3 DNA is TGTGCCAGCAGCTTAAGTGGCGCGGGGGAGACCCAGTACTTC. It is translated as CASSLSGAGETQYF.

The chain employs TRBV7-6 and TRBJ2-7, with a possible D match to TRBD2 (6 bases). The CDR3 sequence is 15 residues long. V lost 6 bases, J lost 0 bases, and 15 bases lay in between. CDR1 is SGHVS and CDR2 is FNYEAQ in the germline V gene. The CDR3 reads CASSHSSASSYEQYF. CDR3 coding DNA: TGTGCCAGCAGTCACTCTAGCGCAAGCTCCTACGAGCAGTACTTC.

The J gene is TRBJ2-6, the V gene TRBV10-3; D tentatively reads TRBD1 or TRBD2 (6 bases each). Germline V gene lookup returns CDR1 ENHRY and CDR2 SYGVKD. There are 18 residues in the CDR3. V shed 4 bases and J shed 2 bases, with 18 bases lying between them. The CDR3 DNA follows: TGTGCCATCAGTGGGGTCTCGAGGGGGGCCACTGGGGCCAACGTCCTGACTTTC. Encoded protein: CAISGVSRGATGANVLTF.

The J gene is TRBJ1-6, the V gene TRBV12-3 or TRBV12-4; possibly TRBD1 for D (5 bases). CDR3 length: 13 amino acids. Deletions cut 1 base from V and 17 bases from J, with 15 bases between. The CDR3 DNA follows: TGTGCCAGCAGTTTAGACGGGTACAGGCAGATCCACTTT. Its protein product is CASSLDGYRQIHF.

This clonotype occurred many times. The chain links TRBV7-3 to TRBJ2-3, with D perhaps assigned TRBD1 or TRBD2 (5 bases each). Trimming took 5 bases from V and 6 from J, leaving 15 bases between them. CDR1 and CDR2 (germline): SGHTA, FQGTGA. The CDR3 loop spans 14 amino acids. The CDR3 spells CASSHRDQGDTQYF. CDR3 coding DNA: TGTGCCAGCAGCCACCGGGACCAAGGGGATACGCAGTATTTT.

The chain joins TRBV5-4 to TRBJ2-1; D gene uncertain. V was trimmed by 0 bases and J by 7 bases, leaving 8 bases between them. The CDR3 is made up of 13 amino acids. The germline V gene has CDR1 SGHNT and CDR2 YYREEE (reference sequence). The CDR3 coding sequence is TGTGCCAGCAGCTTGGCCGAGAGAAATGAGCAGTTCTTC. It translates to CASSLAERNEQFF.

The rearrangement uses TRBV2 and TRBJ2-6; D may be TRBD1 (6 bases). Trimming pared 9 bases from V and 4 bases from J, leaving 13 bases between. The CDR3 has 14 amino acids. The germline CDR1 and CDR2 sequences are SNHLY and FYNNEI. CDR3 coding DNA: TGTGCCAGAAGGACCGGGACAGGGGCCAACGTCCTGACTTTC. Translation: CARRTGTGANVLTF.

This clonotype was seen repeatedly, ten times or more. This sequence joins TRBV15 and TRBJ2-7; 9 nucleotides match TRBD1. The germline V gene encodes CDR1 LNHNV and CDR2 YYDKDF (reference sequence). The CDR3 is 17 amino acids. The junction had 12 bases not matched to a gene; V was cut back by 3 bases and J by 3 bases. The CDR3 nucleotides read TGTGCCACCAGCAGCTCCAGGTCGGGACAGGGCCTCTACGAGCAGTACTTC. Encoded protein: CATSSSRSGQGLYEQYF. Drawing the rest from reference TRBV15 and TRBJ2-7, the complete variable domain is DAMVIQNPRYQVTQFGKPVTLSCSQTLNHNVMYWYQQKSSQAPKLLFHYYDKDFNNEADTPDNFQSRRPNTSFCFLDIRSPGLGDTAMYLCATSSSRSGQGLYEQYFGPGTRLTVT.